The source of this T cell receptor (beta chain) is a study of blood T cell repertoires in COVID-19. Study-level background: Samples came from the United States, Italy and Spain, spanning acute and convalescent COVID-19. In each case, the material was cDNA or gDNA derived from T cells, B-cell-depleted T cells, or PBMCs.

Authors' processing steps: Amplification of reference gene primers provided the estimated nucleated cell counts. Sequenced by immunoSEQ multiplex PCR; TCRdb stores in-frame clones only, minus some. The V and J calls and clone size are taken from that table; D and trimming were inferred from the DNA. This table holds approximately 260,000 clones, nearly 90% found once. The CDR3 is 12 residues long. Deletions cut 4 bases from V and 4 bases from J, with 8 bases between. Germline values: CDR1 SGHDN, CDR2 FVKESK. The J gene is TRBJ2-7, the V gene TRBV14; D may be TRBD1 (6 bases). The source material was peripheral blood. The receptor's source is a woman aged 40 to 50 who had recovered from COVID-19. The CDR3 DNA follows: TGTGCCAGCAGCCTAACAGGGTACGAGCAGTACTTC. It yields the protein CASSLTGYEQYF.